This T cell receptor (beta chain) was profiled in a study of CD8 T cells in Susac syndrome. This CDR3 comprises 14 residues. Germline CDR1 is DFQATT and CDR2 is SNEGSKA (reference sequence). V lost 5 bases to trimming and J lost 5 bases, with 19 bases between them. The RNA input was roughly 0.45 to 1 ug, and it was reverse transcribed with random hexamers. The immunoSEQ assay covered 54 Vbeta and 13 Jbeta segments for CDR3. TCRdb fed the immunoSEQ multiplex PCR reads into MiXCR, producing one record per CDR3 protein. Here the sample spans about 150,000 distinct CDR3 sequences, 90% to 96% being singletons.

The sequencing input was CD4+ T cells from PBMCs. The V gene is TRBV20-1, the J gene TRBJ2-7, with D hard to call. The TCR sequence derives from a human donor with Susac syndrome. CDR3 nucleotide sequence: TGCAGTGCTCCCCCCCGGATTTTCAGTGACGAGCAGTACTTC. This translates into CSAPPRIFSDEQYF.